This entry describes one T cell receptor beta chain. Participants were aged about 18 to 90 years, lived in about two dozen US areas, and enrolled virtually. Exposed enrollees encountered a COVID-19 case at some point within 2 weeks before study entry. This entry belongs to a study of blood T cell repertoires in COVID-19. The CDR3 contains 13 residues. J gave up 9 bases and V 0 bases, and 0 bases lay outside the gene matches. The germline V gene has CDR1 SGDLS and CDR2 YYNGEE. Repertoires were generated with immunoSEQ multiplex PCR, while TCRdb's copy carries only in-frame clones and drops some. The data contain about 200,000 clones, 84% of them seen just once; the ten biggest clones take up about 3.3%.

The V gene is TRBV9, the J gene TRBJ1-6, with 7 bases lining up with TRBD1. Sequenced sample: PBMCs or T cells enriched from blood (not recorded which). This clonotype originated in a young woman who had been exposed to COVID-19. The CDR3 DNA sequence: TGTGCCAGCAGCGTAGACAGGGGTTCACCCCTCCACTTT. Amino acids: CASSVDRGSPLHF.